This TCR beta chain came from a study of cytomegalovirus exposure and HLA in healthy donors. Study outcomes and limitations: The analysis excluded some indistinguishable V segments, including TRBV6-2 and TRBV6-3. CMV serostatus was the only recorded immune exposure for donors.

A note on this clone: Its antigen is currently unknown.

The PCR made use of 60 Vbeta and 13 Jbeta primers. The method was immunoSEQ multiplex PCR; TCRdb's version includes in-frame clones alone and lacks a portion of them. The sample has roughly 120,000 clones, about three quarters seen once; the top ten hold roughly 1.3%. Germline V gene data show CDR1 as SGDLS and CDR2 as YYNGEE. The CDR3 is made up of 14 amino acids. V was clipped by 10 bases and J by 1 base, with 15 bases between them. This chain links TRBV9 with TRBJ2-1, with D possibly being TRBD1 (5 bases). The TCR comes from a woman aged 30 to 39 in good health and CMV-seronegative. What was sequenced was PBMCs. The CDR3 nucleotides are TGTGCCTCGGGTAGGACAACATCCTACAATGAGCAGTTCTTC. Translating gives CASGRTTSYNEQFF.